This T cell receptor (beta chain) was captured in a study of T cells in women clearing cervical HPV infection. Study-level background: Controls gave blood once infection was undetectable; cases at lesion identification. Cases' blood sampling followed lesion detection by median roughly 150 days (90 to 200).

All participants had a single incident cervical HPV16 infection, and prevalent HPV16 infections were excluded. About this clone itself: No antigen is known for it. From the germline J gene comes the end of the CDR3, since the read stops 3 residues before it.

The assay was immunoSEQ multiplex PCR, and TCRdb's table has in-frame clones only and misses some. In total, the table holds 15,000 to 20,000 clones. Study results and caveats: CIN3+ cases had significantly higher TCR repertoire richness than controls, but evenness did not differ.

The CDR3 contains 12 residues. Trimming left V 4 bases short and J 6 bases short, with 9 bases between. The rearrangement links TRBV12-3 or TRBV12-4 to TRBJ2-5, with D possibly TRBD1 on 5 matching bases. This receptor was obtained from a woman aged 18-70 years with a cervical HPV16 infection that either progressed to CIN3+ or cleared (not recorded which). The specimen was blood buffy coat. The CDR3 protein is CASSSPGKTQYF. The sequenced part of the CDR3 DNA is TGTGCCAGCAGTTCACCAGGGAAGACC.